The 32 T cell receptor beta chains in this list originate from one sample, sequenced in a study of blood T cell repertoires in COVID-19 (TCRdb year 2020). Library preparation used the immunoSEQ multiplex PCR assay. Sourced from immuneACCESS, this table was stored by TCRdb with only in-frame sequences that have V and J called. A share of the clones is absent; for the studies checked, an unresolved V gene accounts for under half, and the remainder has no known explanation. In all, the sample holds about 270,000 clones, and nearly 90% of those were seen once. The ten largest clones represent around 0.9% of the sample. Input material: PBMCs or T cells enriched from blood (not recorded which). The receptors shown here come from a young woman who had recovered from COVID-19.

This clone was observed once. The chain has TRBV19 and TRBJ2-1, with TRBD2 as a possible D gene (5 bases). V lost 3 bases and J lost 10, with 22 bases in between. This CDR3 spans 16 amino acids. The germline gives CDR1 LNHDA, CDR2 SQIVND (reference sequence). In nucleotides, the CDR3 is TGTGCCAGTAGTATCAGTGAGGGATTGAGGTCGCGGGAGCAGTTCTTC. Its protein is CASSISEGLRSREQFF.

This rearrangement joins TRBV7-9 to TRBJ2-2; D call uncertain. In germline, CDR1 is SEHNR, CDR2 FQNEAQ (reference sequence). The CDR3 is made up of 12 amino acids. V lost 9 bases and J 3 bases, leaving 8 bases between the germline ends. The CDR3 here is CARESDTGELFF. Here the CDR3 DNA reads TGTGCCAGGGAGAGTGACACCGGGGAGCTGTTTTTT.

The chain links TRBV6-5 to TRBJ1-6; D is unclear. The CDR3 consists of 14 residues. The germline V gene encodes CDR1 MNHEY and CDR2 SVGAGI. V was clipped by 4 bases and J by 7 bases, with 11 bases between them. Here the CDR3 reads CASSSLMSNSPLHF. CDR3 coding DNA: TGTGCCAGCAGTTCCCTAATGAGCAATTCACCCCTCCACTTT.

This CDR3 reads CASSLMGRLTGELFF. The DNA for the CDR3 is TGTGCCAGCAGCTTAATGGGCAGGCTTACCGGGGAGCTGTTTTTT. This chain joins TRBV7-8 and TRBJ2-2, with D unresolved. Germline V gives CDR1 SGHVS, CDR2 FQNEAQ. The CDR3 consists of 15 residues. The V end was cut by 2 bases, the J end by 5 bases, with 12 bases between.

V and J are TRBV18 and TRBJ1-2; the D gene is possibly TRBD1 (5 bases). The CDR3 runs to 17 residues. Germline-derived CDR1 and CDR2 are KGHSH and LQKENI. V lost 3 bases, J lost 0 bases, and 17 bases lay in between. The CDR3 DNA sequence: TGTGCCAGCTCACCTGACACGGCCGGGGGTGCTAACTATGGCTACACCTTC. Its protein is CASSPDTAGGANYGYTF.

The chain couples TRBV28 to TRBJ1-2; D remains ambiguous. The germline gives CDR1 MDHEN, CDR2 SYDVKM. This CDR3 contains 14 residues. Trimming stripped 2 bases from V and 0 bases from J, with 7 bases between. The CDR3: CASSLSTANYGYTF. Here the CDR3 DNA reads TGTGCCAGCAGTTTAAGCACAGCTAACTATGGCTACACCTTC.

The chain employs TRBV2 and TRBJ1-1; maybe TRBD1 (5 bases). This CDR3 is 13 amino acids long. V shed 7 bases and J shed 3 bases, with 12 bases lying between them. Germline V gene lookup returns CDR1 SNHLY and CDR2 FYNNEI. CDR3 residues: CASILGEDTEAFF. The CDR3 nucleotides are TGTGCCAGCATCTTAGGGGAAGACACTGAAGCTTTCTTT.

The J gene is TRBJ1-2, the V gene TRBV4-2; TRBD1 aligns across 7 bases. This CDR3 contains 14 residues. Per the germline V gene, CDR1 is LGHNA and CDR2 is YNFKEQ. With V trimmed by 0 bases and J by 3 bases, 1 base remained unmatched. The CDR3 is CASSQDGTDYGYTF. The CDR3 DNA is TGTGCCAGCAGCCAAGACGGGACAGACTATGGCTACACCTTC.

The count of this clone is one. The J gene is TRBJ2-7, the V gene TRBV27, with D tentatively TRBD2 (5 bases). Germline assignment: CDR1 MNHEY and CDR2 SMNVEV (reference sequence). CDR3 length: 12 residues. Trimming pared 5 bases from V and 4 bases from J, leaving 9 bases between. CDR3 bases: TGTGCCAGCAGTCGGGGAAGTTACGAGCAGTACTTC. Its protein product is CASSRGSYEQYF.

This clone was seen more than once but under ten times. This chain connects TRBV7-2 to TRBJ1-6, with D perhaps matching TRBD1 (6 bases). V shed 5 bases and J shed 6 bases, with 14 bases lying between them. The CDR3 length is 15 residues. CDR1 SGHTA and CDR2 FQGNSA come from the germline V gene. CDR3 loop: CASSPREGGNSPLHF. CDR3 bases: TGTGCCAGCAGCCCGAGGGAAGGGGGTAATTCACCCCTCCACTTT.

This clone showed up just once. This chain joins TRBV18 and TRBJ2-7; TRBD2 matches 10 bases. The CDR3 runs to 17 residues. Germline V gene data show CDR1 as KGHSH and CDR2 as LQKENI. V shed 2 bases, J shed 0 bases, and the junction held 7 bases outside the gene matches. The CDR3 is CASSPASGGVRSYEQYF. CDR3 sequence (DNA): TGTGCCAGCTCACCAGCTAGCGGGGGAGTTCGCTCCTACGAGCAGTACTTC.

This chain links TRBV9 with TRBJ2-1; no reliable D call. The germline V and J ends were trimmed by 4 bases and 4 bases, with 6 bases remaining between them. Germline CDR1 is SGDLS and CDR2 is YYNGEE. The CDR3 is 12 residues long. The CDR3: CASSPRYNEQFF. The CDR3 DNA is TGTGCCAGCAGCCCTAGGTACAATGAGCAGTTCTTC.

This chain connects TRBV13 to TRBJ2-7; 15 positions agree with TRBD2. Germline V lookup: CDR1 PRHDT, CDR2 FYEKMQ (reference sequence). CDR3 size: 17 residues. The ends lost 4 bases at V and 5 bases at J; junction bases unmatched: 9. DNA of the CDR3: TGTGCCAGCAGCTCCCTTGGACTAGCGGGAGGGGAGCACGAGCAGTACTTC. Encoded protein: CASSSLGLAGGEHEQYF.

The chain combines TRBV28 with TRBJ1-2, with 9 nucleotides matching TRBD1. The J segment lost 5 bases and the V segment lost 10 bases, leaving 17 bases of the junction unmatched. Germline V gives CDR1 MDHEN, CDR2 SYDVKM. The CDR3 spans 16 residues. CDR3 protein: CATRTAGTGSWYGYTF. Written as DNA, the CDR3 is TGTGCCACCAGGACGGCGGGGACAGGGAGTTGGTATGGCTACACCTTC.

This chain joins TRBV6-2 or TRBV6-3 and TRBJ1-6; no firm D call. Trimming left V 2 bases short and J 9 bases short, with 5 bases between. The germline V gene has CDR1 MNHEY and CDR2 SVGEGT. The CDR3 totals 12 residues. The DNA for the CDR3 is TGTGCCAGCAGTTACCCAGGTTCACCCCTCCACTTT. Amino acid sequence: CASSYPGSPLHF.

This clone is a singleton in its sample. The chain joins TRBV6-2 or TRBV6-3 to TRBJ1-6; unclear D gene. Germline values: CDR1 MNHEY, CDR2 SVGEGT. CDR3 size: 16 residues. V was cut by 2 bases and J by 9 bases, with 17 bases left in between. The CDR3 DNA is TGTGCCAGCAGTTACCCGGGATCCCTACTTGGTTCACCCCTCCACTTT. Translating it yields CASSYPGSLLGSPLHF.

The CDR3 protein is CASSLDWTFTYEQYF. In nucleotides, the CDR3 is TGTGCCAGCAGCTTAGATTGGACATTCACGTACGAGCAGTACTTC. The chain couples TRBV11-2 to TRBJ2-7; D may be TRBD1 (5 bases). CDR3 length equals 15 residues. CDR1 and CDR2 from the germline V gene are SGHAT and FQNNGV. The germline V and J ends were trimmed by 0 bases and 4 bases, with 13 bases remaining between them.

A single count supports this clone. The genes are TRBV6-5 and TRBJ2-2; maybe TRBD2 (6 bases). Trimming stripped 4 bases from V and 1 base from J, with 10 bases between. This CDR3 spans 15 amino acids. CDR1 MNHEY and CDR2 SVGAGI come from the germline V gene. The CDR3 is CASSSTGRNTGELFF. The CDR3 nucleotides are TGTGCCAGCAGTTCTACCGGGAGGAACACCGGGGAGCTGTTTTTT.

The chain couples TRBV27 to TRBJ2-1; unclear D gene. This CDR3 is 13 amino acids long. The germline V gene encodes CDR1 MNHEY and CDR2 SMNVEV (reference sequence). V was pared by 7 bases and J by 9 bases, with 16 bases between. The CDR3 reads CASTLTFRGEQFF. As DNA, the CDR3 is TGTGCCAGCACCCTAACATTCCGAGGTGAGCAGTTCTTC.

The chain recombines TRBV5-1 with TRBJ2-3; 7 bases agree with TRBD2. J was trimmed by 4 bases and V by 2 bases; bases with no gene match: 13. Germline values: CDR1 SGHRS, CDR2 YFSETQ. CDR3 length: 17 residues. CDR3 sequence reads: CASSLNSAGVFSDTQYF. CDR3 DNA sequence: TGCGCCAGCAGCTTAAATTCCGCGGGAGTCTTTTCAGATACGCAGTATTTT.

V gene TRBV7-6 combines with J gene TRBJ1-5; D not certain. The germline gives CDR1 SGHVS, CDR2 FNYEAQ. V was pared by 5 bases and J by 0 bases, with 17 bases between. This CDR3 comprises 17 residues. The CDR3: CASSPGAADYSNQPQHF. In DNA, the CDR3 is TGTGCCAGCAGCCCGGGCGCGGCGGACTATAGCAATCAGCCCCAGCATTTT.

CDR3 DNA sequence: TGTGCCAGCAGCGTAGCCGCTAGCGGGAGGATCAACACCGGGGAGCTGTTTTTT. It translates to CASSVAASGRINTGELFF. The rearrangement joins TRBV9 to TRBJ2-2; TRBD2 matches at 11 bases. The J segment lost 2 bases and the V segment lost 0 bases, leaving 6 bases of the junction unmatched. Looked up from germline, CDR1 is SGDLS and CDR2 is YYNGEE. The CDR3 sequence is 18 residues long.

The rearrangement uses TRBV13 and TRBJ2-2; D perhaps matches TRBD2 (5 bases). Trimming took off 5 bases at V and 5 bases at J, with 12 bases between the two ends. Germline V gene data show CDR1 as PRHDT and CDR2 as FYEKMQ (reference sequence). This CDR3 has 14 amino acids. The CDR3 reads CASSEFPGTGELFF. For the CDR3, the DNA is TGTGCCAGCAGCGAATTTCCGGGGACCGGGGAGCTGTTTTTT.

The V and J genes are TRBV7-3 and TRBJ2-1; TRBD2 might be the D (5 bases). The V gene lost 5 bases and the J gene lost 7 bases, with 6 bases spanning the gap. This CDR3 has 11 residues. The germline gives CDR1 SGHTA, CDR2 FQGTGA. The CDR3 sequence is CASSPGNEQFF. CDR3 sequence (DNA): TGTGCCAGCAGCCCGGGGAATGAGCAGTTCTTC.

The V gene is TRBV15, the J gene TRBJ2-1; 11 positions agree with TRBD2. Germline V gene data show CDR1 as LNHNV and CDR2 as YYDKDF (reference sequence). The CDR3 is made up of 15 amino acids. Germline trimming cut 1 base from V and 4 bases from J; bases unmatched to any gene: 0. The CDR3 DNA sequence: TGTGCCACCAGCAGAGTAGCGGGAGGGTACAATGAGCAGTTCTTC. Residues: CATSRVAGGYNEQFF.

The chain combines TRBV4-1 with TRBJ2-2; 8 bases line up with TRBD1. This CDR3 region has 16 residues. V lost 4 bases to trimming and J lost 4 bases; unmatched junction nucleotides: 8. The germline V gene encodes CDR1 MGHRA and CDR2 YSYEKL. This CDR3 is CASSRTGQGGTGELFF. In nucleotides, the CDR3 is TGCGCCAGCAGCCGTACCGGACAGGGCGGCACCGGGGAGCTGTTTTTT.

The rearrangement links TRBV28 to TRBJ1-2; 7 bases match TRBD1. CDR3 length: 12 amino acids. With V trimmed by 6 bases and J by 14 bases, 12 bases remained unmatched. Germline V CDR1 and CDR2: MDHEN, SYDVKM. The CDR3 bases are TGTGCCAGCAGCCCATGGGACAGTGTAAATACCTTC. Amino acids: CASSPWDSVNTF.

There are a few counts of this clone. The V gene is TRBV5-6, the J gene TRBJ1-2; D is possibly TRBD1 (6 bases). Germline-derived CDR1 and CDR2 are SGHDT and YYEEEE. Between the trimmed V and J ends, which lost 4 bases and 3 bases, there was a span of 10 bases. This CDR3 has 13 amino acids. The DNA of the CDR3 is TGTGCCAGCAGCGTGACAGGTCACTATGGCTACACCTTC. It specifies CASSVTGHYGYTF.

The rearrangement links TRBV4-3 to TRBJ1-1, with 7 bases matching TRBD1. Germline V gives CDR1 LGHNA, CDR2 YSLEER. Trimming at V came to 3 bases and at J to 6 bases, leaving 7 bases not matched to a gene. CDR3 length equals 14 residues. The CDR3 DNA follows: TGCGCCAGCAGCCAGTACCCGGGGACAGCTGAAGCTTTCTTT. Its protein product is CASSQYPGTAEAFF.

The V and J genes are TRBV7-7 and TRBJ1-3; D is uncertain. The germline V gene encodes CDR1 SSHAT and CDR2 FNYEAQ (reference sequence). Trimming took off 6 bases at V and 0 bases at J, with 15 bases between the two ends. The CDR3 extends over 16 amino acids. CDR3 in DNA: TGTGCCAGCAGATCCGAAGCCCAGGTCTCTGGAAACACCATATATTTT. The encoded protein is CASRSEAQVSGNTIYF.

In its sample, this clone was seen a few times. The CDR3 coding sequence is TGTGCCAGCACGGGGTGGCCCAAGAAGGTTTACTTC. Translating it yields CASTGWPKKVYF. This rearrangement joins TRBV6-5 to TRBJ2-7; a possible D gene is TRBD2 (5 bases). Germline-derived CDR1 and CDR2 are MNHEY and SVGAGI. CDR3 length: 12 amino acids. V was cut by 7 bases and J by 13 bases, with 20 bases left in between.

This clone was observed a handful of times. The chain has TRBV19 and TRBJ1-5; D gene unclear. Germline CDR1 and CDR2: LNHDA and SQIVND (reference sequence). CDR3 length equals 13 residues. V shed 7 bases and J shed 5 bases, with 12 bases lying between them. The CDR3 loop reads CASTPAAYQPQHF. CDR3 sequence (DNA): TGTGCCAGTACTCCGGCGGCCTATCAGCCCCAGCATTTT. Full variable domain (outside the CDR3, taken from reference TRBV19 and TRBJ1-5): DGGITQSPKYLFRKEGQNVTLSCEQNLNHDAMYWYRQDPGQGLRLIYYSQIVNDFQKGDIAEGYSVSREKKESFPLTVTSAQKNPTAFYLCASTPAAYQPQHFGDGTRLSIL.